Sequencing of this T cell receptor beta chain was carried out in a study of beta chain features in type 1 diabetes. The overall study: Across every sample, roughly 100 million sorted cells were examined in total.

Sorting that relied on CD45RO/CCR7/CD25/CD127/CD95/CD27 yielded CD4+ naive, central memory, regulatory and stem cell-like memory cells. General study findings and limits: Whatever favoring of shorter templates PCR might show would apply equally to patients and controls. Significant though moderate, a shortening of TCRB CDR3s appeared in all four CD4+ subsets of Type 1 diabetes patients.

This clone turned up a few times. As yet, its antigen is unknown. Germline loops: CDR1 SGHTS, CDR2 YDEGEE. The V and J ends lost 5 bases and 4 bases respectively, with 6 bases between them. The CDR3 spans 11 residues. Since all of the isolated RNA was reverse transcribed, expressed TCRB transcripts were what got sequenced. Clones were sequenced by immunoSEQ multiplex PCR, and TCRdb holds only the in-frame ones, with some missing. The data show about 160,000 clones, less than 9.5% seen once. Input material: central memory CD4+ T cells from blood. The sequence was obtained from a woman aged 40 to 50 with type 1 diabetes. The J gene is TRBJ1-2, the V gene TRBV5-8; D remains ambiguous. The CDR3 nucleotides are TGTGCCAGCAGAGGAGGCTATGGCTACACCTTC. The encoded protein is CASRGGYGYTF.